The 7 T cell receptor beta chains given below trace back to one sample, sequenced in a study of blood T cell repertoires in COVID-19. TCRdb keeps only in-frame clones here, not all; method: immunoSEQ multiplex PCR. The table lists about 170,000 clones, 87% of them singletons. The sequencing input was PBMCs or T cells enriched from blood (not recorded which). Receptors were obtained from a woman between 50 and 59 years old who had recovered from COVID-19.

This clone turned up a few times. The V gene is TRBV4-1, the J gene TRBJ2-1, with 10 bases identical to TRBD2. CDR3 length: 17 amino acids. Losses at the gene ends were 6 bases for V and 0 bases for J; bases not matched to a gene: 8. Germline V gene sequence: CDR1 MGHRA, CDR2 YSYEKL. CDR3 sequence: CASSERSSGSSYNEQFF. The CDR3 DNA reads TGCGCCAGCAGTGAACGGTCTAGCGGGAGCTCCTACAATGAGCAGTTCTTC.

The V and J genes are TRBV15 and TRBJ2-2, with 7 bases lining up with TRBD1. The CDR3 consists of 14 residues. Germline trimming cut 7 bases from V and 7 bases from J; bases unmatched to any gene: 9. CDR1 and CDR2 (germline): LNHNV, YYDKDF (reference sequence). In DNA, the CDR3 is TGTGCCACCACAGGACAGGCTCATGGCGGGGAGCTGTTTTTT. This gives the protein CATTGQAHGGELFF.

The rearrangement links TRBV6-1 to TRBJ2-7, with D possibly being TRBD1 (8 bases). The CDR3 runs 14 residues. Trimming cost V 3 bases and J 10 bases, with 19 bases left between them. Germline values: CDR1 MNHNS, CDR2 SASEGT. The CDR3 coding sequence is TGTGCCAGCAGTGACCCCACAGGGGGGGCCGGACAGTACTTC. Amino acids: CASSDPTGGAGQYF.

The gene calls are TRBV6-5 and TRBJ2-7; 7 bases are shared with TRBD2. Germline loops: CDR1 MNHEY, CDR2 SVGAGI. The CDR3 has 14 residues. The trim removed 0 bases at V and 9 bases at J, leaving 8 bases unmatched. DNA for the CDR3: TGTGCCAGCAGTTACTCGGGAGGGATTATGGTGCAGTACTTC. This gives the protein CASSYSGGIMVQYF.

The chain is built from TRBV4-3 and TRBJ2-7; 12 nucleotides match TRBD2. The CDR3 length is 17 residues. The J segment lost 3 bases and the V segment lost 1 base, leaving 7 bases of the junction unmatched. The germline V gene has CDR1 LGHNA and CDR2 YSLEER. The CDR3 reads CASSQGLAGAGGYEQYF. Here the CDR3 DNA reads TGCGCCAGCAGCCAAGGACTAGCGGGAGCTGGAGGCTACGAGCAGTACTTC.

The J gene is TRBJ1-2, the V gene TRBV15; possibly TRBD1 for D (5 bases). Between the trimmed V and J ends, which lost 8 bases and 4 bases, there was a span of 17 bases. Germline V lookup: CDR1 LNHNV, CDR2 YYDKDF (reference sequence). There are 14 residues in the CDR3. The CDR3 DNA is TGTGCCACCGCGGTAACGGGGGAGTCCTATGGCTACACCTTC. Translation: CATAVTGESYGYTF.

The chain carries TRBV19 and TRBJ1-5; D gene uncertain. V was clipped by 3 bases and J by 5 bases, with 14 bases between them. CDR1 LNHDA and CDR2 SQIVND come from the germline V gene (reference sequence). This CDR3 comprises 15 residues. CDR3 protein: CASSIGFGVDQPQHF. In DNA, the CDR3 is TGTGCCAGTAGTATCGGGTTTGGTGTGGATCAGCCCCAGCATTTT. The variable domain in full, completed from reference TRBV19 and TRBJ1-5, reads DGGITQSPKYLFRKEGQNVTLSCEQNLNHDAMYWYRQDPGQGLRLIYYSQIVNDFQKGDIAEGYSVSREKKESFPLTVTSAQKNPTAFYLCASSIGFGVDQPQHFGDGTRLSIL.